A single T cell receptor (beta chain) is shown here with its context. This sample is part of a study of T cell changes during pregnancy in multiple sclerosis. TCRdb's copy holds only in-frame clones and misses some; the assay was immunoSEQ multiplex PCR. The table includes more than 80,000 clones, about 90% detected once. Germline V lookup: CDR1 KGHSH, CDR2 LQKENI. The V and J ends lost 6 bases and 4 bases respectively, with 4 bases between them. The CDR3 contains 11 residues. Sequencing used peripheral blood, obtained before pregnancy. The rearrangement links TRBV18 to TRBJ2-1, with D unclear. The clonotype originates from a female donor with multiple sclerosis, enrolled in a pregnancy study. The CDR3: CASSRYNEQFF. The DNA of the CDR3 is TGTGCCAGCTCGCGTTACAATGAGCAGTTCTTC.